This entry concerns a single T cell receptor beta chain. Its target is unknown. This sample was taken from a study of vaccination and CD4 T cells after COVID-19. Study at large: Spike peptides, overlapping and drawn from SARS-CoV-2, HCoV-NL63, HCoV-OC43 and HCoV-229E, were used to stimulate cells.

Sequence data for DNA of cultured CD4+ T cells were generated by the Oncomine TCR Beta short-read assay. A single record per CDR3 protein comes from TCRdb applying MiXCR to the PCR reads. The sample has some 26,000 distinct CDR3 sequences; 40% to 55% are singletons. CDR3 size: 12 residues. Per the germline V gene, CDR1 is SGHAT and CDR2 is FQNNGV. Treatment here: approximately 10-day PBMC culture with coronavirus spike peptide pools or control peptides (ViraFEST assay). Days 3 and 7 were when half the medium was replaced with fresh IL-2 medium. The TCR originated in a human donor who received a COVID-19 vaccine. The sequencing here drew on CD4+ T cells from blood, cultured in vitro, taken before SARS-CoV-2 vaccination. V usage is TRBV11-2 and J usage is TRBJ2-7; D not certain. The J call may not be correct, given that the DNA end is closer to TRBJ2-5. As DNA, the CDR3 is TGTGCCAGCAGCTTAGATCACCAGACCCAGTACTTC. It specifies CASSLDHQTQYF.